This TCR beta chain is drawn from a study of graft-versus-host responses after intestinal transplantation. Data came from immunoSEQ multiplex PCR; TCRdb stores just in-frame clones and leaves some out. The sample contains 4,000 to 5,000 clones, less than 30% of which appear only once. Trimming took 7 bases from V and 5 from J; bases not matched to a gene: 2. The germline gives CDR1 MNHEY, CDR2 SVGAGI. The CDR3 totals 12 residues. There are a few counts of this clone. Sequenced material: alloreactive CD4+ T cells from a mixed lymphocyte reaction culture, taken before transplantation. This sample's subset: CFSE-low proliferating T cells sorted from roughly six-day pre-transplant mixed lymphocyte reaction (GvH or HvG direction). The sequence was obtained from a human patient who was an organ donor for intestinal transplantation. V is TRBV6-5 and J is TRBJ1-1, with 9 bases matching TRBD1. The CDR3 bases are TGTGCCAGCAAACAGGGGGCGACTGAAGCTTTCTTT. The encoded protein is CASKQGATEAFF.